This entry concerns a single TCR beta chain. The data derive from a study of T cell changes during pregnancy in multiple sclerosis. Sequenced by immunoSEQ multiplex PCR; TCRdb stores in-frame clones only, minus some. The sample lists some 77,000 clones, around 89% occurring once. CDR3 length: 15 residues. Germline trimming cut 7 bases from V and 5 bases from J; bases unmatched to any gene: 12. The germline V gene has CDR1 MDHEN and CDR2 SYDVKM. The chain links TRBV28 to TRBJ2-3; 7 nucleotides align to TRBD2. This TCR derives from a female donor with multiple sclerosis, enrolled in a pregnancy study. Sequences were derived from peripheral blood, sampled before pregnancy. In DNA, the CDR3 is TGTGCCAGCACCCCGGGGGGTTTGTTAGTAGATACGCAGTATTTT. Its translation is CASTPGGLLVDTQYF.